The 12 T cell receptor beta chains given below trace back to one sample, sequenced in a study of CD8 T cells in ankylosing spondylitis. One entry per CDR3 protein, called by TCRdb with MiXCR from the 5' RACE reads. This table holds some 150,000 distinct CDR3 sequences, 44% found once. The sequenced sample consisted of synovial fluid, either unsorted or a sorted T cell fraction (not recorded which). These receptors all stem from a male donor with ankylosing spondylitis.

This clonotype was seen at least ten times. The rearrangement joins TRBV5-6 to TRBJ2-1; 9 nucleotides agree with TRBD2. V was clipped by 0 bases and J by 4 bases; unmatched bases: 5. Germline lookup yields CDR1 SGHDT and CDR2 YYEEEE. The CDR3 extends over 16 amino acids. This CDR3 is CASSLASGGTYNEQFF. The CDR3 DNA sequence: TGTGCCAGCAGCTTGGCCAGCGGGGGGACTTACAATGAGCAGTTCTTC. Filled out from reference TRBV5-6 and TRBJ2-1, the complete variable domain reads DAGVTQSPTHLIKTRGQQVTLRCSPKSGHDTVSWYQQALGQGPQFIFQYYEEEERQRGNFPDRFSGHQFPNYSSELNVNALLLGDSALYLCASSLASGGTYNEQFFGPGTRLTVL.

The J gene is TRBJ2-1, the V gene TRBV10-3, with D possibly being TRBD2 (6 bases). The germline V and J ends were trimmed by 10 bases and 9 bases, with 19 bases remaining between them. The CDR3 has 13 residues. In germline, CDR1 is ENHRY, CDR2 SYGVKD. The CDR3 DNA sequence: TGTGCCAGCCGGGACTGGAGCTTGGGTGAGCAGTTCTTC. This encodes CASRDWSLGEQFF.

The chain uses TRBV20-1 and TRBJ2-3; D ambiguous. Deletions cut 6 bases from V and 4 bases from J, with 14 bases between. Germline lookup yields CDR1 DFQATT and CDR2 SNEGSKA (reference sequence). The CDR3 contains 13 residues. The CDR3 DNA is TGCAGTGCCACCGGCGCTAGTTCAGATACGCAGTATTTT. Protein sequence: CSATGASSDTQYF.

This clonotype was observed once. The chain combines TRBV5-1 with TRBJ2-3; TRBD2 aligns across 7 bases. The ends lost 0 bases at V and 2 bases at J; junction bases unmatched: 3. CDR1 is SGHRS and CDR2 is YFSETQ in the germline V gene. The CDR3 is 15 amino acids. CDR3 sequence reads: CASSLGAGYTDTQYF. As DNA, the CDR3 is TGCGCCAGCAGCTTGGGAGCGGGGTACACAGATACGCAGTATTTT.

Comments on this clonotype: Germline is not matched at one junction end, which may reflect a read error. V gene TRBV6-5 combines with J gene TRBJ2-1; 14 nucleotides align to TRBD2. CDR3 length: 14 residues. In germline, CDR1 is MNHEY, CDR2 SVGAGI. CDR3 in DNA: TGTGCCAGCAGTTGGACTAGCGGGAGGAATGAGCAGCTCTTC. Translated, it gives CASSWTSGRNEQLF.

This clonotype appeared a few times. The genes are TRBV27 and TRBJ1-1; tentatively, D is TRBD1 (5 bases). This CDR3 has 13 residues. Germline-derived CDR1 and CDR2 are MNHEY and SMNVEV (reference sequence). Trimming removed 4 bases from V and 6 bases from J, with 12 bases in between. CDR3 in amino acids: CASSYNGGSEAFF. CDR3 nucleotides: TGTGCCAGCAGTTACAACGGGGGGTCTGAAGCTTTCTTT.

This clonotype showed up just a few times. J is TRBJ2-7 and V is TRBV5-1; 8 bases match TRBD2. Germline V lookup: CDR1 SGHRS, CDR2 YFSETQ. The CDR3 totals 17 residues. The junction had 12 bases not matched to a gene; V was cut back by 0 bases and J by 4 bases. CDR3 loop: CASSLVVSRTSRYEQYF. The DNA of the CDR3 is TGCGCCAGCAGCTTGGTGGTGTCGCGGACTAGCCGTTACGAGCAGTACTTC.

The genes are TRBV29-1 and TRBJ2-2, with 8 bases lining up with TRBD2. Germline lookup yields CDR1 SQVTM and CDR2 ANQGSEA. The CDR3 is 15 amino acids. V shed 4 bases, J shed 6 bases, and the junction held 10 bases outside the gene matches. The CDR3 loop reads CSVAAGGPRAGELFF. The CDR3, as DNA: TGCAGCGTTGCTGCGGGAGGCCCCAGGGCCGGGGAGCTGTTTTTT.

The genes are TRBV20-1 and TRBJ2-5; D may be TRBD1 (6 bases). This CDR3 spans 14 amino acids. In germline, CDR1 is DFQATT, CDR2 SNEGSKA (reference sequence). Deletions cut 1 base from V and 2 bases from J, with 11 bases between. For the CDR3, the DNA is TGCAGTGCTAGAGCGGGACAACCTCAAGAGACCCAGTACTTC. Translating it yields CSARAGQPQETQYF.

This clonotype was recorded a few times. The chain has TRBV6-5 and TRBJ1-5; tentative D call: TRBD1 (6 bases). V was clipped by 0 bases and J by 4 bases, with 10 bases between them. The CDR3 consists of 15 residues. Germline V CDR1 and CDR2: MNHEY, SVGAGI. The DNA for the CDR3 is TGTGCCAGCAGTTACTCCGGGGGCCCTAATCAGCCCCAGCATTTT. This codes for CASSYSGGPNQPQHF.

DNA for the CDR3: TGTGCCAGCAGTTATGAGGGGTTTCCCTACGAGCAGTACTTC. Encoded protein: CASSYEGFPYEQYF. The genes are TRBV6-2 or TRBV6-3 and TRBJ2-7, with D possibly called TRBD1 or TRBD2 (5 bases each). V dropped 3 bases and J dropped 2 bases, with 11 bases sitting between them. The CDR3 consists of 14 residues. CDR1 is MNHEY, CDR2 SVGEGT, per germline.

This clonotype was recorded a few times. This sequence joins TRBV2 and TRBJ1-1, with TRBD1 identical over 8 bases. The V segment lost 5 bases and the J segment 8 bases; nucleotides outside the gene matches: 10. The CDR3 is 14 residues long. The germline V gene encodes CDR1 SNHLY and CDR2 FYNNEI. DNA of the CDR3: TGTGCCAGCAGTACCCCCCGGGACAGGCCGGAAGCTTTCTTT. Translated, it gives CASSTPRDRPEAFF.